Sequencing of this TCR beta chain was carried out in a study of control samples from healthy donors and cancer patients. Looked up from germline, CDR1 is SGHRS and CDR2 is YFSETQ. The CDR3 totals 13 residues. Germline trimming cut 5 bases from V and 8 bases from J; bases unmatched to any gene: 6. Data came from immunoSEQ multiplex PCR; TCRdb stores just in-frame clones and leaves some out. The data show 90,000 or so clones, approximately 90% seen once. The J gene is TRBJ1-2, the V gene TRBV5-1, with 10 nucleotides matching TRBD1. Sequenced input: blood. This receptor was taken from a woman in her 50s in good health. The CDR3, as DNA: TGCGCCAGCAGTCCCGGGACAGGGGAAGGCTACACCTTC. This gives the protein CASSPGTGEGYTF.